These 16 T cell receptor beta chains came from one sample sequenced in a study of cytomegalovirus exposure and HLA in healthy donors. Some clones are missing from TCRdb's copy, which holds only in-frame ones; the method was immunoSEQ multiplex PCR. The sample includes about 130,000 clones, around 80% seen only once; the top ten take roughly 29%. The sample comprised PBMCs. The receptors stem from a man younger than 40 in good health and CMV-seropositive.

This clone has ten or more counts. The rearrangement links TRBV9 to TRBJ2-1; 9 bases line up with TRBD2. The V segment lost 4 bases and the J segment 10 bases; nucleotides outside the gene matches: 9. Germline V lookup: CDR1 SGDLS, CDR2 YYNGEE. CDR3 size: 14 residues. CDR3: CASSPGDSGGEQFF. Here the CDR3 DNA reads TGTGCCAGCAGCCCCGGGGATAGCGGGGGAGAGCAGTTCTTC.

V and J are TRBV2 and TRBJ2-7, with 8 bases lining up with TRBD2. This CDR3 has 16 residues. V shed 5 bases and J 4 bases; nucleotides not matched to a gene: 13. Per germline, CDR1 SNHLY and CDR2 FYNNEI. The CDR3 reads CASSLTIAGIWYEQYF. Written as DNA, the CDR3 is TGTGCCAGCAGTCTGACCATAGCGGGAATCTGGTACGAGCAGTACTTC.

The J gene is TRBJ2-7, the V gene TRBV27, with a tentative D call TRBD2 (6 bases). Trimming left V 6 bases short and J 5 bases short, with 11 bases between. The CDR3 has 12 amino acids. Germline V CDR1 and CDR2: MNHEY, SMNVEV (reference sequence). This chain's CDR3 is CASSTGGHEQYF. CDR3 coding DNA: TGTGCCAGCAGCACCGGGGGACACGAGCAGTACTTC.

The chain carries TRBV12-5 and TRBJ1-2, with 8 nucleotides matching TRBD1. Germline V CDR1 and CDR2: LGHNT, FRNRAP. The CDR3 is made up of 14 amino acids. The V segment lost 7 bases and the J segment 3 bases; nucleotides outside the gene matches: 7. CDR3 region: CASASPRGHYGYTF. The CDR3 nucleotides read TGTGCTAGTGCTTCCCCCAGGGGGCACTATGGCTACACCTTC.

This clone has just one count. The chain employs TRBV5-1 and TRBJ1-2; a weak D match, TRBD1 (5 bases). Trimming cost V 5 bases and J 5 bases, with 13 bases left between them. Looked up from germline, CDR1 is SGHRS and CDR2 is YFSETQ. The CDR3 runs to 13 residues. CDR3 region: CASRPDSNYGYTF. The CDR3 DNA reads as TGCGCCAGCAGACCCGACAGTAATTATGGCTACACCTTC.

The chain couples TRBV29-1 to TRBJ2-1, with 12 bases identical to TRBD1. The germline V gene has CDR1 SQVTM and CDR2 ANQGSEA. The CDR3 is 15 residues long. With 4 bases clipped from V and 5 bases from J, the junction kept 6 bases outside the gene matches. CDR3 sequence (DNA): TGCAGCGTTGCCCCTGGGACAGGGGGCGACAATGAGCAGTTCTTC. It is translated as CSVAPGTGGDNEQFF.

This sequence joins TRBV21-1 and TRBJ2-7; no DNA check was done on the table's D call, TRBD2. TRBV21-1 is termed a pseudogene. This CDR3 contains 15 residues. The CDR3 coding sequence is TGTGCCAGCAGCAGGGGAGGACCTTTGGGATACGAGCAGTACTTC. Amino acids: CASSRGGPLGYEQYF.

The chain carries TRBV28 and TRBJ2-7, with 9 bases fitting TRBD2. Trimming removed 7 bases from V and 0 bases from J; junction bases left unmatched: 4. The CDR3 sequence is 14 residues long. Germline V lookup: CDR1 MDHEN, CDR2 SYDVKM. CDR3 sequence: CASTLLAGSYEQYF. CDR3 sequence (DNA): TGTGCCAGCACCCTACTAGCGGGCTCCTACGAGCAGTACTTC.

V usage is TRBV5-4 and J usage is TRBJ2-5, with 8 bases aligning to TRBD2. The CDR3 consists of 17 residues. The V and J ends lost 4 bases and 4 bases, in that order; junction bases with no gene match: 15. Germline V gene lookup returns CDR1 SGHNT and CDR2 YYREEE (reference sequence). CDR3: CASSPPGAGGRGETQYF. CDR3 nucleotides: TGTGCCAGCAGCCCCCCGGGGGCGGGAGGACGAGGAGAGACCCAGTACTTC.

The genes are TRBV7-7 and TRBJ2-1; 12 bases align to TRBD2. CDR3 length: 16 residues. Germline CDR1 is SSHAT and CDR2 is FNYEAQ (reference sequence). Trimming at V came to 5 bases and at J to 10 bases, leaving 12 bases not matched to a gene. CDR3 nucleotide sequence: TGTGCCAGCAGCGGAGACCTGGGACTAGCGGGTGGCGAGCAGTTCTTC. Translated: CASSGDLGLAGGEQFF.

The chain couples TRBV15 to TRBJ1-4, with a possible D match to TRBD1 (5 bases). The germline gives CDR1 LNHNV, CDR2 YYDKDF (reference sequence). Trimming pared 1 base from V and 5 bases from J, leaving 11 bases between. CDR3 length: 15 residues. The CDR3 reads CATSRAGPGNEKLFF. The DNA of the CDR3 is TGTGCCACCAGCAGAGCAGGGCCGGGCAATGAAAAACTGTTTTTT.

This clone was found a few times. V usage is TRBV30 and J usage is TRBJ1-2, with 8 bases that match TRBD1. The V and J ends lost 1 base and 7 bases, in that order; junction bases with no gene match: 2. Looked up from germline, CDR1 is GTSNPN and CDR2 is SVGIG (reference sequence). This CDR3 comprises 12 residues. The CDR3 spells CAWSGTGIGYTF. CDR3 DNA sequence: TGTGCCTGGAGTGGGACAGGGATTGGCTACACCTTC.

This chain connects TRBV6-6 to TRBJ2-7, with 7 bases fitting TRBD1. The CDR3 covers 13 residues. Germline CDR1 and CDR2: MNHNY and SVGAGI (reference sequence). With V trimmed by 7 bases and J by 4 bases, 7 bases remained unmatched. The CDR3 sequence: CASTPPTGYEQYF. The CDR3 DNA is TGTGCCAGCACCCCCCCGACAGGGTACGAGCAGTACTTC.

V usage is TRBV18 and J usage is TRBJ1-1, with D possibly being TRBD1 (5 bases). The CDR3 sequence is 16 residues long. V lost 2 bases and J 1 base, leaving 14 bases between the germline ends. The germline gives CDR1 KGHSH, CDR2 LQKENI. The CDR3 DNA is TGTGCCAGCTCACCAGGTACCAGCGACAGGAACACTGAAGCTTTCTTT. This codes for CASSPGTSDRNTEAFF.

The table lists this clone with a count of one. V and J are TRBV7-9 and TRBJ1-1; 8 nucleotides match TRBD1. The CDR3 contains 16 residues. Germline V lookup: CDR1 SEHNR, CDR2 FQNEAQ (reference sequence). Trimming at V came to 1 base and at J to 1 base, leaving 5 bases not matched to a gene. Here the CDR3 reads CASSLVGRGQNTEAFF. The DNA of the CDR3 is TGTGCCAGCAGCTTAGTGGGCAGGGGGCAGAACACTGAAGCTTTCTTT.

CDR3 nucleotide sequence: TGCGCCAGCAGCTTGGAACAGGGGGGGAACATTCAGTACTTC. Translating it yields CASSLEQGGNIQYF. V gene TRBV5-1 combines with J gene TRBJ2-4, with TRBD1 as a possible D gene (8 bases). CDR1 is SGHRS and CDR2 is YFSETQ in the germline V gene. The CDR3 has 14 residues. Trimming cost V 0 bases and J 7 bases, with 11 bases left between them.